This T cell receptor (beta chain) was found in a study of CD8+CD57+ T cells in acquired aplastic anemia (dated by TCRdb to between 2017 and 2018). The study in broad terms: Extracted DNA from sorted CD4+ and CD8+ cells averaged about 2.9 ug, ranging from roughly 0.2 to 30 ug. CD8+CD57+ expansion was defined as a frequency above the mean frequency observed in healthy subjects. The research as a whole found: Around 30 CD8+ CDR3 sequences were found to be shared between patients and controls, but these sequences appeared to be highly expressed in patients and within the immunodominant clones of the patients. Patients and healthy controls showed no significant difference in CD8+ Simpson's diversity (P=0.060).

Comments on this clonotype: Its antigen remains unidentified. Base-call qualities are not available, and no considerably larger clone is one nucleotide away.

Genomic DNA served as template for TCR beta VDJ combination and CDR3 sequence profiling. An Illumina HiSeq 2000 was the platform used for TCR repertoire sequencing. Per the original workflow: Repertoires were assessed using TRBV/TRBJ rearrangement plots, CDR3 size and DJ length profiles, and Simpson's diversity index. Whichever DNA sequence was most abundant in the deep sequencing data was defined as the immunodominant clone. CDR3 amino acid sequences were checked for sharing across subjects and were also compared against the VDJdb database and published repertoires. Using fastp at Q25 and MiXCR, TCRdb reprocessed the public reads and kept productive beta chains. CDR3 protein sequences are deduplicated, and each keeps its most common genes and DNA. These V and J calls originate from TCRdb's pipeline instead of the authors' own analysis. The sample includes about 160,000 distinct CDR3 sequences, with less than 50% observed a single time. Around a third of the sample is in the top ten clones.

The patients picked for sequencing were ones in whom flow cytometry had shown an expansion of CD8+CD57+ cells. Severe acquired aplastic anemia was diagnosed in all patients according to International Study of Aplastic Anemia and Agranulocytosis and Camitta criteria. No patient had received any therapy when blood was sampled. TCR repertoires of sorted CD4+ and CD8+ blood T cells from severe aplastic anemia patients and healthy subjects were deep-sequenced in the study. Patients were enrolled in the USA under clinicaltrials.gov protocols 00001620, 01623167, 00001397, 00071045, 00081523 and 00961064. Ficoll-Paque density gradient centrifugation was used to isolate peripheral blood mononuclear cells. Before DNA extraction, CD4+ and CD8+ T cells were sorted by FACS or by magnetic beads. At the junction V is shortened by 3 bases and J by 1 base, with 15 bases in between. CDR1 and CDR2, looked up from the germline V gene (reference sequence), are DFQATT and SNEGSKA. The CDR3 spans 15 residues, from the cysteine through the phenylalanine. Only the CDR3 DNA is retained, 45 bases long and in frame from the first base.

Source material: sorted CD4+, CD8+, or CD8+CD57+ T cells (not recorded which) from PBMCs. This receptor was identified in a human donor with aplastic anemia. In this chain, TRBV20-1 is recombined with TRBJ1-1; the D gene is perhaps TRBD1, from 5 matching bases. The nucleotide sequence reads as follows: TGCAGTGCTAGGGGGGGGGAGGTTAGGAACACTGAAGCTTTCTTT. It encodes CSARGGEVRNTEAFF.